Below, 13 T cell receptor beta chains from the same sample are listed, as sequenced in a study of cytomegalovirus exposure and HLA in healthy donors. A multiplex PCR was run with 60 Vbeta primers and 13 Jbeta primers. Here immunoSEQ multiplex PCR was the method, and the copy in TCRdb shows in-frame clones only, minus some. The top ten hold around 1.5% of the sample, which has around 130,000 clones, around 79% seen once. The sequencing input was PBMCs. These receptors all come from a woman aged 18 to 35 in good health and CMV-seronegative.

The chain carries TRBV18 and TRBJ1-1; possibly TRBD1 for D (6 bases). Germline V lookup: CDR1 KGHSH, CDR2 LQKENI. This CDR3 comprises 18 residues. V gave up 2 bases and J gave up 1 base, with 20 bases separating them. CDR3 protein: CASSPRTAEKVRNTEAFF. DNA for the CDR3: TGTGCCAGCTCACCAAGGACAGCAGAAAAGGTACGGAACACTGAAGCTTTCTTT.

The J gene is TRBJ1-5, the V gene TRBV6-1, with TRBD1 identical over 11 bases. Germline trimming cut 4 bases from V and 6 bases from J; bases unmatched to any gene: 5. The CDR3 consists of 15 residues. CDR1 is MNHNS, CDR2 SASEGT, per germline. The CDR3 region is CASSGGTGGPQPQHF. The CDR3 DNA reads TGTGCCAGCAGTGGCGGGACAGGGGGTCCTCAGCCCCAGCATTTT.

The CDR3, as DNA: TGTGCCAGCGGGCGTTTAGCCAAAAACATTCAGTACTTC. This encodes CASGRLAKNIQYF. V and J are TRBV6-6 and TRBJ2-4; unclear D gene. From germline, CDR1 is MNHNY and CDR2 SVGAGI (reference sequence). The ends were cut back, 8 bases at V and 0 bases at J, with 8 bases in the middle. This CDR3 is built from 13 residues.

The chain uses TRBV7-2 and TRBJ1-3; maybe TRBD1 (5 bases). Germline V gives CDR1 SGHTA, CDR2 FQGNSA. CDR3 length: 14 residues. Trimming removed 1 base from V and 8 bases from J, with 12 bases in between. Written as DNA, the CDR3 is TGTGCCAGCAGCTTAGGCGGGGGGGTGGACACCATATATTTT. Its protein is CASSLGGGVDTIYF.

The chain combines TRBV5-1 with TRBJ2-2; 11 bases are shared with TRBD1. Trimming cost V 4 bases and J 9 bases; bases outside gene matches: 2. Germline V gives CDR1 SGHRS, CDR2 YFSETQ. There are 13 residues in the CDR3. CDR3 nucleotide sequence: TGCGCCAGCAGCCTGGACAGGGGGCGGGAGCTGTTTTTT. Its translation is CASSLDRGRELFF.

The gene calls are TRBV19 and TRBJ1-1, with D possibly being TRBD1 (6 bases). Germline V gene lookup returns CDR1 LNHDA and CDR2 SQIVND (reference sequence). This CDR3 comprises 12 residues. Trimming shortened V by 7 bases and J by 1 base, and 7 bases separated the two germline ends. The CDR3 DNA is TGTGCCAGTACACAGGGGAACACTGAAGCTTTCTTT. It yields the protein CASTQGNTEAFF.

This clone has just a few counts. This chain's CDR3 is CASIHPGTVNYGYTF. CDR3 in DNA: TGTGCCAGCATCCACCCCGGGACAGTTAACTATGGCTACACCTTC. J is TRBJ1-2 and V is TRBV6-5; 7 bases line up with TRBD1. CDR1 and CDR2 (germline): MNHEY, SVGAGI. Germline trimming cut 7 bases from V and 1 base from J; bases unmatched to any gene: 9. The CDR3 length is 15 residues.

This chain links TRBV29-1 with TRBJ2-7; 12 positions agree with TRBD2. CDR1 and CDR2 from the germline V gene are SQVTM and ANQGSEA. V gave up 6 bases and J gave up 1 base; unmatched junction bases: 7. The CDR3 is 15 amino acids. CDR3 region: CSVAFGTSGSYEQYF. DNA of the CDR3: TGCAGCGTCGCCTTCGGGACTAGCGGGTCCTACGAGCAGTACTTC.

This sequence joins TRBV19 and TRBJ2-1; D is uncertain. Germline V gives CDR1 LNHDA, CDR2 SQIVND (reference sequence). CDR3 length: 15 amino acids. With 3 bases removed from V and 0 bases from J, the gap between germline ends came to 9 bases. The CDR3 DNA follows: TGTGCCAGTAGTATCACAGAGAGCTCCTACAATGAGCAGTTCTTC. This sequence encodes CASSITESSYNEQFF. The full variable domain, its missing parts supplied by reference TRBV19 and TRBJ2-1, is DGGITQSPKYLFRKEGQNVTLSCEQNLNHDAMYWYRQDPGQGLRLIYYSQIVNDFQKGDIAEGYSVSREKKESFPLTVTSAQKNPTAFYLCASSITESSYNEQFFGPGTRLTVL.

The rearrangement links TRBV5-5 to TRBJ1-1, with 8 bases aligning to TRBD1. The CDR3 has 17 residues. Per the germline V gene, CDR1 is SGHKS and CDR2 is YYEKEE (reference sequence). The V segment lost 0 bases and the J segment 2 bases; nucleotides outside the gene matches: 9. CDR3 sequence: CASSLGGAGQVNTEAFF. CDR3 DNA sequence: TGTGCCAGCAGCTTGGGGGGGGCGGGACAGGTTAACACTGAAGCTTTCTTT.

This clone was seen only a few times. The chain uses TRBV14 and TRBJ1-3, with a tentative D call TRBD1 (5 bases). The CDR3 has 17 amino acids. Germline CDR1 is SGHDN and CDR2 is FVKESK. Trimming took 3 bases from V and 8 from J, leaving 23 bases between them. For the CDR3, the DNA is TGTGCCAGCAGCCACCCGGGGAGGCAGGGTTTCATGGACACCATATATTTT. Translation gives CASSHPGRQGFMDTIYF.

Notes on this clone: One end of the junction fails to match germline, which may point to a read error. V usage is TRBV5-1 and J usage is TRBJ2-4; D call uncertain. CDR1 and CDR2 (germline): SGHRS, YFSETQ. CDR3 length equals 12 residues. The CDR3 here is CASRSGKNSQYF. The CDR3 region has the DNA TGCGCCAGCAGGTCCGGCAAAAACAGTCAGTACTTC.

The J gene is TRBJ2-3, the V gene TRBV27; no definite D call. Trimming removed 5 bases from V and 8 bases from J, with 14 bases in between. Germline assignment: CDR1 MNHEY and CDR2 SMNVEV (reference sequence). CDR3 length equals 13 residues. The CDR3 protein is CASSLTRFGTQYF. CDR3 DNA sequence: TGTGCCAGCAGTCTGACACGGTTCGGTACGCAGTATTTT.